The clone carrying this TCR beta chain was picked up a small number of times. Germline CDR1 reads DFQATT; CDR2 reads SNEGSKA (reference sequence). CDR3 length: 14 residues. Between the trimmed V and J ends, which lost 2 bases and 4 bases, there was a span of 15 bases. This specimen comes from a study of blood T cells in healthy people across ages. A second roughly 6 to 12 cycle PCR used barcoded and J-beta primers. TCRdb re-called the 5' RACE reads with MiXCR, one entry per CDR3 protein. The data hold almost 1 million distinct CDR3 sequences, with roughly half observed a single time. The sequencing sample was made of blood. The rearrangement links TRBV20-1 to TRBJ2-7, with a possible D match to TRBD2 (6 bases). This sequence was found in an older woman in good health. CDR3 DNA sequence: TGCAGTGCTAGATCGGGACTCCAGAATTACGAGCAGTACTTC. Translation gives CSARSGLQNYEQYF.